The clone carrying this T cell receptor beta chain was counted once. Its antigen is currently unknown. Both 60 Vbeta primers and 13 Jbeta primers went into the PCR. The assay was immunoSEQ multiplex PCR, and TCRdb's table has in-frame clones only and misses some. The sample carries around 76,000 clones, roughly 79% recorded once. The sample originates from a study of cytomegalovirus exposure and HLA in healthy donors. Looking at the study overall: Out of fewer than 400 genotyped donors, roughly 78% belonged to the Caucasian-associated ancestry cluster. Notes on the study in general: Per a prior analysis, the majority of TCR beta V segments were productive roughly 87% or roughly 30% of the time. Reportedly, a later analysis found an Asian-associated ancestry cluster had fewer N-insertions than the roughly 670-donor mean.

Those who donated were healthy bone marrow donors. The sequencing sample was made of PBMCs. The receptor comes from a man aged 40-49 years in good health and CMV-seronegative.

The CDR3 reads CASRPDRTLGYEQYF. The CDR3 DNA follows: TGTGCCAGCAGACCTGACAGGACCCTCGGATACGAGCAGTACTTC. The chain has TRBV28 and TRBJ2-7, with a tentative D call TRBD1 (6 bases). Looked up from germline, CDR1 is MDHEN and CDR2 is SYDVKM. Trimming removed 6 bases at V and 4 bases at J, with 19 bases between. This CDR3 contains 15 residues.